This T cell receptor beta chain was documented in a study of long-term antiretroviral therapy in people with HIV. This clone was observed a handful of times. Its antigen is currently unknown. Study-wide results and limits: Before ART, certain clones expanded, and these dominated the repertoire at all time points.

CDR1 is GTSNPN, CDR2 SVGIG, per germline (reference sequence). The CDR3 extends over 15 amino acids. V lost 3 bases, J lost 5 bases, and 5 bases stayed unmatched. Run at survey level, the immunoSEQ assay was version v3.0. Measured with immunoSEQ multiplex PCR; TCRdb has only the in-frame clones, and not every one. The sample includes around 25,000 clones, about 88% of them seen just once. V gene TRBV30 combines with J gene TRBJ2-2, with 11 bases aligning to TRBD2. The clonotype originates from a woman in her thirties with HIV. The material was unsorted PBMCs, obtained 1.9 years after starting antiretroviral therapy. The CDR3 spells CAWRISGGETGELFF. As DNA, the CDR3 is TGTGCCTGGAGGATTAGCGGGGGGGAGACCGGGGAGCTGTTTTTT.